This record looks at one TCR beta chain sequence and its context. This specimen belongs to a study of T-cell reconstitution after alpha-beta-depleted transplantation in children. The TCRbeta library was prepared with unique molecular identifiers. MiXCR was run by TCRdb on the PCR reads, yielding one entry per CDR3 protein. The table includes about 440,000 distinct CDR3 sequences, 43% detected once. This CDR3 has 15 residues. Trimming cost V 3 bases and J 7 bases; bases outside gene matches: 6. Germline V gives CDR1 KGHDR, CDR2 SFDVKD. The sample was PBMCs, taken before TCRalphabeta/CD19-depleted stem cell transplant. The receptor comes from a girl aged 2 to 10 with aplastic anemia, due to receive a stem cell transplant. The chain recombines TRBV24-1 with TRBJ1-5; 9 positions match TRBD1. As DNA, the CDR3 is TGTGCCACCAGTGATAAGGGGACAGGGCTCCAGCCCCAGCATTTT. Protein product: CATSDKGTGLQPQHF.